Sequencing of this TCR beta chain was carried out in a study of blood T cell dynamics during melanoma immunotherapy (dated by TCRdb to 2018 to 2020). Study-wide context: The patients had metastatic melanoma and were given first-line pembrolizumab or nivolumab plus ipilimumab as standard of care in the United Kingdom. Peripheral T cell receptor repertoires of metastatic melanoma patients were profiled before and after one cycle of checkpoint inhibitor therapy to find early correlates of response. The training cohort consisted of consecutive patients, while an additional independent group of patients from the same centre was pooled to form an external validation set. Beyond this particular receptor, the publication reports: The study could not determine whether the T cell clones driving repertoire changes were melanoma-specific or reflected general immune activation. Patients who later achieved disease control showed a bifurcated PBMC repertoire reorganization at W3, with increased clonality or increased diversity, unlike progressors. The relatively small sample size was acknowledged as potentially limiting generalization of the results.

Every bulk PBMC sample had a fixed 350 ng of DNA loaded. The immunoSEQ TCRb Assay kit was used according to manufacturer instructions to amplify TCR beta CDR3 sequences from genomic DNA. The KAPA Library Quantification Kit for Illumina platforms was used to quantify pooled libraries by qPCR. Pooled libraries were sequenced on an Illumina NextSeq 500, clustered at roughly 0.6-1.2 pM. The original methods were these. TCR data were analyzed with immunoSEQ ANALYZER and the R LymphoSeq package. A rearrangement efficiency score was calculated as productive divided by the sum of productive and non-productive CDR3 sequences. Clonality was measured with the Gini coefficient and diversity with the Renyi index at alpha=1, compared pairwise between timepoints within each patient. Clonal relatedness used an edit distance of 3, and repertoire similarity used the Bhattacharyya coefficient, both computed in LymphoSeq. To classify response, a linear discriminant analysis based on week-3 changes in clonality and diversity was built with the R MASS and caret packages. TCRdb stores this immuneACCESS table with in-frame sequences only. Part of the clones is absent; in the studies checked, under half of the shortfall reflects unresolved V genes, and no reason is known for the rest. The V and J calls and clone size were taken over from that table, and D and trimming were inferred from the DNA. In all, the sample holds approximately 13,000 clones, and roughly 89% of those were seen once. Around 3.4% of the sample lies in the top ten.

After removal of 3 bases from V and 3 bases from J, the junction retains 10 bases not matched to a gene. CDR1 MDHEN and CDR2 SYDVKM are derived from the germline V gene. The CDR3 runs 17 residues from the cysteine to the phenylalanine. The CDR3 DNA has 51 bases and is translated from base 1. According to the study, the label for this sample's time point signals: pre-treatment baseline. Blood samples were collected before treatment (T0) and at week 3 (W3), after the first cycle of checkpoint blockade. Except for a couple of patients with rapid clinical progression, response was assessed 12 weeks after the first infusion by RECIST 1.1; disease control meant complete response, partial response or stable disease. Patients were excluded for prior systemic cancer treatment, concomitant immunosuppressant therapy or synchronous other active malignancies. Bulk PBMC and plasma cell-free DNA were both sequenced for TCR beta so that circulating cells and T cell turnover could be tracked. Lymphoprep and SepMate tubes were used to isolate PBMC from blood, and red cell lysis was then performed. QIAamp DNA Blood Mini kits were used to extract DNA from PBMC and from sorted T cell subsets.

Of note for this clone: It lacks a known antigen. Within one base of it there is no much larger clone, and no base qualities were kept. In the same sample, other DNA sequences code for this CDR3.

The chain couples TRBV28 to TRBJ2-7, with 11 bases aligning to TRBD1. The source is a human donor with melanoma. This sample comprised blood, obtained from a patient treated with checkpoint blockade. Here is the DNA: TGTGCCAGCAGTTTTACCTTCCGGGACAGGGGGTACTACGAGCAGTACTTC. Translated, it reads CASSFTFRDRGYYEQYF.